These T cell receptor beta chains were read from a single sample in a study of cytomegalovirus exposure and HLA in healthy donors. The method was immunoSEQ multiplex PCR; TCRdb's version includes in-frame clones alone and lacks a portion of them. Of about 190,000 clones in the sample, roughly four fifths are singletons; the top ten hold about 1.6%. The sample taken for sequencing was PBMCs. The receptors originated from a man aged 45-60 years in good health and CMV-seronegative. The CDR3 runs from the conserved cysteine through the conserved F or W. A D gene is named only where the DNA matches it firmly. Rows give clone size only sometimes, using once, few, many, or a class for an expanded clone.

>TRBV6-5|NA|NA|TRBJ2-4
TGTGCCAGCAGCCCCCAGGAGGGATTAGTTCAGTACTTC
CASSPQEGLVQYF
>TRBV6-1|NA|NA|TRBJ1-1
TGTGCCAGCACCAACACGGGGGGTTTGAACACTGAAGCTTTCTTT
CASTNTGGLNTEAFF
>TRBV9|TRBD2|NA|TRBJ2-2
TGTGCCAGCAGCGTAGAAGCGGGAGTATGGACCGGGGAGCTGTTTTTT
CASSVEAGVWTGELFF
>TRBV18|NA|NA|TRBJ1-4
TGTGCCAGCTCACTCACGAGCGGAAGAGGAGAAAAACTGTTTTTT
CASSLTSGRGEKLFF
>TRBV7-2|NA|NA|TRBJ1-1
TGTGCCAGCAGCTTTTCAGGGGCGGTTGAAGCTTTCTTT
CASSFSGAVEAFF
>TRBV5-4|TRBD2|NA|TRBJ2-1
TGTGCCAGCAGGGGGCGGGAGGGCCCTACTGAGCAGTTCTTC
CASRGREGPTEQFF
>TRBV7-8|NA|NA|TRBJ1-1
TGTGCCAGCAGCTTAGACACTATGAACACTGAAGCTTTCTTT
CASSLDTMNTEAFF
>TRBV7-9|TRBD1|NA|TRBJ1-4
TGTGCCAGCACTACCACAGGGGCGGCTAATGAAAAACTGTTTTTT
CASTTTGAANEKLFF
>TRBV9|NA|NA|TRBJ2-7
TGTGCCAGCAGCGTAGATGTTCTTAGCTACGAGCAGTACTTC
CASSVDVLSYEQYF
>TRBV18|TRBD2|NA|TRBJ2-1
TGTGCCAGCTCACCTCCCCGGGAGGGTATCAATGAGCAGTTCTTC
CASSPPREGINEQFF
>TRBV14|TRBD1|NA|TRBJ1-1
TGTGCCAGCAGCCAGATGGGACAGCCGAACACTGAAGCTTTCTTT
CASSQMGQPNTEAFF
>TRBV6-6|NA|few|TRBJ2-7
TGTGCCAGCAGCTCGCTAACGCCCACCTACGAGCAGTACTTC
CASSSLTPTYEQYF
>TRBV15|TRBD1|few|TRBJ1-5
TGTGCCACCAGCAGCGGGACAGGGGGCAGTCAGCCCCAGCATTTT
CATSSGTGGSQPQHF
>TRBV19|NA|NA|TRBJ1-2
TGTGCCAGTAGTTCCGGACAGTATGGGTATGGCTACACCTTC
CASSSGQYGYGYTF
>TRBV19|TRBD1|NA|TRBJ2-7
TGTGCCAGTAGTGCCATCAGGGGGCGCGAGCAGTACTTC
CASSAIRGREQYF
>TRBV7-2|TRBD1|once|TRBJ1-5
TGTGCCAGCAGCCGTAGGACAGGCCCCGATCAGCCCCAGCATTTT
CASSRRTGPDQPQHF
>TRBV6-1|NA|NA|TRBJ2-7
TGTGCCAGCAGTGGGGCAGGGAAAAGCGAGCAGTACTTC
CASSGAGKSEQYF
>TRBV28|TRBD1|NA|TRBJ1-1
TGTGCCAGCAGTCTGCGGGACAGAGAAGCTTTCTTT
CASSLRDREAFF
>TRBV10-2|NA|NA|TRBJ1-1
TGCGCCAGCAGTGACCGGGAAGCTTTCTTT
CASSDREAFF
>TRBV7-6|NA|NA|TRBJ2-5
TGTGCCAGCAGCCCAGTTCTGGGCGAAGAGCAGTACTTC
CASSPVLGEEQYF
>TRBV18|NA|NA|TRBJ1-2
TGTGCCAGCTCACCCTCGGGGGAGTATGGCTACACCTTC
CASSPSGEYGYTF
>TRBV5-1|TRBD2|NA|TRBJ2-5
TGCGCCAGCAGCGGCCGAGCGGGAGGGGGAGAGACCCAGTACTTC
CASSGRAGGGETQYF
>TRBV7-2|NA|NA|TRBJ2-5
TGTGCCAGCAGCTTAGCGCGGGAGACCCAGTACTTC
CASSLARETQYF
>TRBV30|TRBD1|few|TRBJ2-7
TGTGCCTGGAGAGGCCGGGACAGGGGGCGAACGTACGAGCAGTACTTC
CAWRGRDRGRTYEQYF
>TRBV19|TRBD2|NA|TRBJ2-1
TGTGCCAGTAAGGCCCTAGCGGGAAGGCATGAGCAGTTCTTC
CASKALAGRHEQFF
>TRBV15|NA|NA|TRBJ1-4
TGTGCCACCAGCAGAGATCGACAGAGAAATGAAAAACTGTTTTTT
CATSRDRQRNEKLFF
>TRBV6-5|NA|few|TRBJ1-5
TGTGCCAGCAGAGGCAGGGAGGGACAGCCCCAGCATTTT
CASRGREGQPQHF
>TRBV28|TRBD2|NA|TRBJ2-5
TGTGCCAGCAGTTCTCGGACTAGCGGGATAACGAGGGAGACCCAGTACTTC
CASSSRTSGITRETQYF
>TRBV30|TRBD1|NA|TRBJ2-7
TGTGCTTTTGCTAGGGGACAGGGGTTACATGAGCAGTACTTC
CAFARGQGLHEQYF
>TRBV28|TRBD2|NA|TRBJ2-3
TGTGCCAGCTCGTCGGGAGGAACTAGCACAGATACGCAGTATTTT
CASSSGGTSTDTQYF
>TRBV28|NA|NA|TRBJ1-1
TGTGCCAGCAGTTTAGCGGGAGAGGGTCTGAACACTGAAGCTTTCTTT
CASSLAGEGLNTEAFF
>TRBV27|TRBD1|NA|TRBJ1-1
TGTGCCAGCAGGCACAGGGGGCGAGTGAACACTGAAGCTTTCTTT
CASRHRGRVNTEAFF
>TRBV29-1|TRBD2|few|TRBJ2-7
TGCAGCGTTCCATTCACCGGCGGCCGGGGGGGCGAGCAGTACTTC
CSVPFTGGRGGEQYF
>TRBV7-3|NA|NA|TRBJ2-1
TGTGCCAGCAGCCCAACCCGATCGGGGAGCGCCAACAATGAGCAGTTCTTC
CASSPTRSGSANNEQFF
>TRBV7-2|TRBD1|NA|TRBJ1-2
TGTGCCAGCAGCTTAGTGGGGACAGGGGCCGCCTATGGCTACACCTTC
CASSLVGTGAAYGYTF
>TRBV7-3|NA|few|TRBJ2-3
TGTGCCAGCAGCTTAAGTGTCCTCGATACGCAGTATTTT
CASSLSVLDTQYF
>TRBV6-1|NA|NA|TRBJ1-5
TGTGCCAGCAGTGGCCGATACAGGGTGGATAGCAATCAGCCCCAGCATTTT
CASSGRYRVDSNQPQHF
>TRBV7-3|NA|NA|TRBJ2-2
TGTGCCAGCAGCTTAGGTGGCACCGCGAACACCGGGGAGCTGTTTTTT
CASSLGGTANTGELFF
>TRBV7-9|TRBD2|NA|TRBJ2-7
TGTGCCAGCAGCTCACGCGGACTAGCGGACTCCTACGAGCAGTACTTC
CASSSRGLADSYEQYF
>TRBV7-9|NA|NA|TRBJ1-1
TGTGCCAGCAGCTTAGGCAGGGCCATCTCTGAAGCTTTCTTT
CASSLGRAISEAFF
>TRBV7-9|TRBD1|NA|TRBJ1-2
TGTGCCAGCAGCCCAGAAGAGGACAGGACCTATGGCTACACCTTC
CASSPEEDRTYGYTF
>TRBV18|TRBD1|once|TRBJ2-2
TGTGCCAGCTCACCATCGGACAGGGCGCGGGGCACCGGGGAGCTGTTTTTT
CASSPSDRARGTGELFF
>TRBV5-6|NA|few|TRBJ1-1
TGTGCCAGCAGCTATACAGGACAGCCTGAAGCTTTCTTT
CASSYTGQPEAFF
>TRBV7-2|NA|NA|TRBJ2-3
TGTGCCAGCAGTTCGTATACGCAGTATTTT
CASSSYTQYF
>TRBV7-3|TRBD2|NA|TRBJ2-3
TGTGCCAGCAGCCCAACGGGGCTAGCGGGGATCACAGATACGCAGTATTTT
CASSPTGLAGITDTQYF
>TRBV7-9|NA|NA|TRBJ1-2
TGTGCCAGCAGCCCCAGGGTATCTAACTATGGCTACACCTTC
CASSPRVSNYGYTF
>TRBV29-1|NA|once|TRBJ2-7
TGCAGCGCTGCGGAGCAAGGCTACGAGCAGTACTTC
CSAAEQGYEQYF
>TRBV19|NA|NA|TRBJ2-1
TGTGCCAGTAGTTCTAGCGTCAATGAGCAGTTCTTC
CASSSSVNEQFF
>TRBV5-1|TRBD2|NA|TRBJ2-2
TGCGCCAGCAGCTTGGTTCTAGCGGGGAGAACCGGGGAGCTGTTTTTT
CASSLVLAGRTGELFF
>TRBV6-6|NA|NA|TRBJ2-3
TGTGCCAGCAGATCGGTGGATACGCAGTATTTT
CASRSVDTQYF
>TRBV6-5|NA|NA|TRBJ2-7
TGTGCCAGCAGAACTCGCGGGACAGCCTACTACGAGCAGTACTTC
CASRTRGTAYYEQYF
>TRBV11-3|TRBD1|NA|TRBJ2-1
TGTGCCAGCAGCGTCGGACAGGGTCTGTACAATGAGCAGTTCTTC
CASSVGQGLYNEQFF
>TRBV5-6|TRBD1|NA|TRBJ1-2
TGTGCCAGCAGCCGGACAGGGGGAGATGGCTACACCTTC
CASSRTGGDGYTF
>TRBV9|TRBD2|NA|TRBJ2-3
TGTGCCAGCAGCGCCCCCGGAACTAGCGGGTCTAGCACAGATACGCAGTATTTT
CASSAPGTSGSSTDTQYF
>TRBV7-8|NA|few|TRBJ2-7
TGTGCCAGCAGCCCGGGAGCACCCTACGAGCAGTACTTC
CASSPGAPYEQYF
>TRBV7-9|NA|NA|TRBJ2-7
TGTGCCAGCAGCCCAACCACTCCCTCAGGGTCCTACGAGCAGTACTTC
CASSPTTPSGSYEQYF
>TRBV11-2|NA|NA|TRBJ2-7
TGTGCCAGCAGTCTCTGGGCGAACGAGCAGTACTTC
CASSLWANEQYF
>TRBV28|TRBD2|NA|TRBJ2-5
TGTGCCAGCAGTGATAGAAATTGGACTAGCGAGACATACCAAGAGACCCAGTACTTC
CASSDRNWTSETYQETQYF
>TRBV30|NA|NA|TRBJ2-7
TGTGCCTGGAGTGTACTACCCTACGAGCAGTACTTC
CAWSVLPYEQYF